One and the same sample provided the 22 T cell receptor beta chains below, sequenced in a study of cytomegalovirus exposure and HLA in healthy donors. Profiling relied on immunoSEQ multiplex PCR, and the TCRdb table lists in-frame clones only, not all of them. The sample consists of roughly 270,000 clones, 88% of them appearing once. Sequencing input: PBMCs. The receptors derive from a woman aged 18-35 years in good health and CMV-seronegative.

This rearrangement joins TRBV9 to TRBJ1-1, with a tentative D call TRBD1 (5 bases). V was cut by 0 bases and J by 6 bases, with 21 bases left in between. CDR1 is SGDLS, CDR2 YYNGEE, per germline. The CDR3 is 17 residues long. Here the CDR3 reads CASSVDGGDGIIAEAFF. CDR3 DNA sequence: TGTGCCAGCAGCGTAGATGGAGGGGATGGGATCATCGCTGAAGCTTTCTTT.

There are a few counts of this clone. The same CDR3 can be traced to other DNA sequences in this sample. The chain employs TRBV19 and TRBJ2-7; D gene ambiguous. Trimming removed 3 bases from V and 1 base from J, with 10 bases in between. Per germline, CDR1 LNHDA and CDR2 SQIVND (reference sequence). The CDR3 totals 14 residues. CDR3 in amino acids: CASSIGQGSYEQYF. The DNA for the CDR3 is TGTGCCAGTAGTATTGGGCAAGGATCCTACGAGCAGTACTTC. Based on the CDR3 plus reference TRBV19 and TRBJ2-7, the full variable domain is DGGITQSPKYLFRKEGQNVTLSCEQNLNHDAMYWYRQDPGQGLRLIYYSQIVNDFQKGDIAEGYSVSREKKESFPLTVTSAQKNPTAFYLCASSIGQGSYEQYFGPGTRLTVT.

The chain has TRBV9 and TRBJ1-5; a weak D match, TRBD1 (5 bases). Trimming shortened V by 0 bases and J by 7 bases, and 14 bases separated the two germline ends. CDR1 SGDLS and CDR2 YYNGEE come from the germline V gene. CDR3 length: 15 amino acids. The CDR3: CASSVGVGGAQPQHF. CDR3 coding DNA: TGTGCCAGCAGCGTAGGTGTGGGGGGAGCCCAGCCCCAGCATTTT.

The chain is built from TRBV2 and TRBJ2-5; weak D call: TRBD2 (5 bases). The CDR3 has 14 amino acids. V shed 4 bases and J shed 5 bases, with 14 bases lying between them. CDR1 and CDR2 from the germline V gene are SNHLY and FYNNEI. The DNA of the CDR3 is TGTGCCAGCAGTGGGGAGAGCGCCGGGGAGACCCAGTACTTC. Translated, it gives CASSGESAGETQYF.

The rearrangement links TRBV10-1 to TRBJ2-7, with D possibly TRBD2 on 7 matching bases. Germline V gene sequence: CDR1 WNHNN, CDR2 SYGVQD (reference sequence). The CDR3 length is 16 residues. Trimming took off 7 bases at V and 7 bases at J, with 26 bases between the two ends. The CDR3 loop reads CASTESRGGPLSEQYF. The CDR3 region has the DNA TGCGCCAGCACCGAGAGCAGGGGAGGGCCGTTATCGGAGCAGTACTTC.

The chain combines TRBV6-5 with TRBJ2-2; 8 bases match TRBD1. J lost 4 bases, V lost 6 bases, and 7 bases had no gene match. CDR3 length: 15 residues. The V gene's germline CDR1 is MNHEY and CDR2 SVGAGI. Here the CDR3 DNA reads TGTGCCAGCAGCTCACAGGGGGTGGCCACCGGGGAGCTGTTTTTT. This gives the protein CASSSQGVATGELFF.

This clone was seen only once. V is TRBV28 and J is TRBJ1-5; a possible D gene is TRBD1 (5 bases). The V gene lost 9 bases and the J gene lost 3 bases, with 15 bases spanning the gap. This CDR3 is built from 14 residues. The V gene's germline CDR1 is MDHEN and CDR2 SYDVKM. In nucleotides, the CDR3 is TGTGCCAGTTTAGACAGAAAGACCAATCAGCCCCAGCATTTT. Translation: CASLDRKTNQPQHF.

The table lists this clone with a count of one. V is TRBV5-1 and J is TRBJ1-4; D might be TRBD1 (6 bases). With 4 bases removed from V and 3 bases from J, the gap between germline ends came to 13 bases. This CDR3 is 15 amino acids long. From germline, CDR1 is SGHRS and CDR2 YFSETQ. The CDR3 bases are TGCGCCAGCAGCCAGCAGGGGTTAGCTAATGAAAAACTGTTTTTT. Encoded protein: CASSQQGLANEKLFF.

The sample holds a few counts of this clone. The CDR3 DNA reads as TGTGCCAGCGGTATTACAGGGGACACTGAAGCTTTCTTT. Translation: CASGITGDTEAFF. The chain has TRBV6-5 and TRBJ1-1, with 7 positions matching TRBD1. The V gene end was trimmed by 8 bases and the J gene end by 3 bases; junction bases not matched to a gene: 6. The CDR3 sequence is 13 residues long. CDR1 and CDR2 (germline): MNHEY, SVGAGI.

The rearrangement links TRBV19 to TRBJ2-2, with TRBD1 matching over 7 bases. V gave up 7 bases and J gave up 1 base; unmatched junction bases: 3. The germline gives CDR1 LNHDA, CDR2 SQIVND (reference sequence). The CDR3 contains 14 residues. The CDR3 spells CASKQGKNTGELFF. The CDR3 nucleotides read TGTGCCAGTAAACAGGGGAAGAACACCGGGGAGCTGTTTTTT.

The CDR3 region is CASSYRGPREQYF. DNA of the CDR3: TGTGCCAGCAGCTACAGGGGGCCGAGGGAGCAGTACTTC. The chain combines TRBV7-2 with TRBJ2-7; TRBD1 aligns across 9 bases. The CDR3 is made up of 13 amino acids. Trimming at V came to 4 bases and at J to 7 bases, leaving 5 bases not matched to a gene. Per the germline V gene, CDR1 is SGHTA and CDR2 is FQGNSA.

The V and J genes are TRBV7-3 and TRBJ2-7; D is perhaps TRBD1 (6 bases). Trimming took 5 bases from V and 6 from J, leaving 14 bases between them. Germline values: CDR1 SGHTA, CDR2 FQGTGA. CDR3 length: 13 amino acids. The CDR3 DNA follows: TGTGCCAGCAGCCGTTTCCAAGGGGGCGAGCAGTACTTC. It is translated as CASSRFQGGEQYF.

V usage is TRBV10-2 and J usage is TRBJ1-2; 10 bases are a match to TRBD1. Germline CDR1 and CDR2: WSHSY and SAAADI. The CDR3 loop spans 14 amino acids. V was pared by 6 bases and J by 8 bases, with 9 bases of the junction left unmatched. CDR3 nucleotide sequence: TGCGCCAGCAGCCTGACAGGGGGCGCAGAGGGCTACACCTTC. Amino acid sequence: CASSLTGGAEGYTF.

The chain joins TRBV9 to TRBJ1-2; D remains unclear. Trimming removed 3 bases at V and 8 bases at J, with 11 bases between. This CDR3 spans 12 amino acids. CDR1 and CDR2 (germline): SGDLS, YYNGEE. As DNA, the CDR3 is TGTGCCAGCAGCGCAAGCTACGAAGGCTACACCTTC. Its translation is CASSASYEGYTF.

The chain combines TRBV10-2 with TRBJ2-7, with 11 nucleotides matching TRBD2. J lost 5 bases, V lost 5 bases, and 11 bases had no gene match. The CDR3 contains 16 residues. Germline V gene data show CDR1 as WSHSY and CDR2 as SAAADI. DNA of the CDR3: TGCGCCAGCAGTTTAGCGGGAGGGCCTTCCCTCCACGAGCAGTACTTC. It is translated as CASSLAGGPSLHEQYF.

The chain links TRBV5-4 to TRBJ2-7, with 9 bases fitting TRBD1. There are 14 residues in the CDR3. V lost 0 bases to trimming and J lost 2 bases; unmatched junction nucleotides: 0. In germline, CDR1 is SGHNT, CDR2 YYREEE (reference sequence). This chain's CDR3 is CASSLDRGPYEQYF. DNA of the CDR3: TGTGCCAGCAGCTTGGACAGGGGGCCCTACGAGCAGTACTTC.

The chain joins TRBV7-8 to TRBJ1-6; unclear D gene. CDR1 and CDR2 from the germline V gene are SGHVS and FQNEAQ. Trimming took off 8 bases at V and 8 bases at J, with 22 bases between the two ends. The CDR3 loop spans 16 amino acids. This CDR3 reads CASAPGSTRVHSPLHF. CDR3 nucleotides: TGTGCCAGCGCACCCGGGTCCACCCGGGTGCATTCACCCCTCCACTTT.

The CDR3 bases are TGTGCCAGCAGTGAGGCCCGAGGACAGGGGAACACTGAAGCTTTCTTT. It translates to CASSEARGQGNTEAFF. The J gene is TRBJ1-1, the V gene TRBV2; 8 positions match TRBD1. Losses at the gene ends were 3 bases for V and 1 base for J; bases not matched to a gene: 7. The CDR3 runs 16 residues. Germline V CDR1 and CDR2: SNHLY, FYNNEI.

This rearrangement joins TRBV11-2 to TRBJ2-2; TRBD2 matches at 9 bases. Germline CDR1 reads SGHAT; CDR2 reads FQNNGV. V shed 4 bases and J 1 base; nucleotides not matched to a gene: 10. This CDR3 is 18 amino acids long. The CDR3 bases are TGTGCCAGCAGCTCCTTAGCGGGAGTTTTGCGGAACACCGGGGAGCTGTTTTTT. Its protein is CASSSLAGVLRNTGELFF.

This rearrangement joins TRBV5-4 to TRBJ1-1; D not resolved. The CDR3 sequence is 15 residues long. Germline V gives CDR1 SGHNT, CDR2 YYREEE (reference sequence). V was trimmed by 4 bases and J by 3 bases, leaving 16 bases between them. This chain's CDR3 is CASSQEGRIYTEAFF. The CDR3 DNA follows: TGTGCCAGCAGCCAGGAGGGCCGGATTTACACTGAAGCTTTCTTT.

The chain couples TRBV11-1 to TRBJ2-1; D is uncertain. Deletions cut 2 bases from V and 7 bases from J, with 9 bases between. Looked up from germline, CDR1 is SGHAT and CDR2 is FQDESV (reference sequence). This CDR3 has 13 residues. In nucleotides, the CDR3 is TGTGCCAGCAGCTTATTTGTCGGGAATGAGCAGTTCTTC. Its translation: CASSLFVGNEQFF. The complete variable domain, with remaining parts taken from reference TRBV11-1 and TRBJ2-1, reads EAEVAQSPRYKITEKSQAVAFWCDPISGHATLYWYRQILGQGPELLVQFQDESVVDDSQLPKDRFSAERLKGVDSTLKIQPAELGDSAMYLCASSLFVGNEQFFGPGTRLTVL.

This clone turned up a few times. CDR3 amino acids: CSAAPEIEAFF. The CDR3 coding sequence is TGCAGTGCCGCGCCGGAGATTGAAGCTTTCTTT. This sequence joins TRBV20-1 and TRBJ1-1; D gene uncertain. The CDR3 is 11 amino acids. CDR1 is DFQATT, CDR2 SNEGSKA, per germline (reference sequence). Trimming stripped 6 bases from V and 7 bases from J, with 12 bases between.